A single sample gave rise to the 19 T cell receptor beta chains below, sequenced in a study of blood T cell repertoires in COVID-19. Here immunoSEQ multiplex PCR was the method, and the copy in TCRdb shows in-frame clones only, minus some. The table includes 95,000 to 100,000 clones, approximately 90% detected once. Sequencing was performed on peripheral blood. These receptors were obtained from a middle-aged man with acute or convalescent COVID-19.

The rearrangement joins TRBV11-2 to TRBJ1-3; the match to TRBD1 covers 9 bases. J lost 3 bases, V lost 5 bases, and 14 bases had no gene match. CDR1 is SGHAT, CDR2 FQNNGV, per germline. The CDR3 is 18 residues long. DNA for the CDR3: TGTGCCAGCAGCCCGACCGGACAGGGGTCCCGCCTTGGAAACACCATATATTTT. Translation gives CASSPTGQGSRLGNTIYF.

This clone was seen once. The chain links TRBV24-1 to TRBJ2-5; TRBD1 matches 8 bases. V dropped 5 bases and J dropped 5; count of bases not matched to a gene: 9. This CDR3 comprises 15 residues. Germline CDR1 is KGHDR and CDR2 is SFDVKD. The chain's CDR3 is CATSGGQGGPETQYF. The CDR3 region has the DNA TGTGCCACCAGTGGAGGACAGGGCGGGCCCGAGACCCAGTACTTC.

The CDR3 loop is CASSLGGGRTQYF. In DNA form, the CDR3 reads TGTGCCAGCAGTTTAGGGGGGGGTAGGACCCAGTACTTC. The rearrangement links TRBV12-3 or TRBV12-4 to TRBJ2-5, with 7 bases matching TRBD2. The CDR3 contains 13 residues. The V segment lost 1 base and the J segment 7 bases; nucleotides outside the gene matches: 3.

The chain is built from TRBV28 and TRBJ2-7, with TRBD1 identical over 8 bases. The CDR3 spans 13 residues. V gave up 4 bases and J gave up 6 bases; unmatched junction bases: 5. The germline gives CDR1 MDHEN, CDR2 SYDVKM. Here the CDR3 DNA reads TGTGCCAGCAGTTGGACAGGGCCGGGCGAGCAGTACTTC. It codes for CASSWTGPGEQYF.

This clone was seen once. The chain couples TRBV19 to TRBJ1-1; 8 bases line up with TRBD1. The CDR3 totals 18 residues. Trimming removed 2 bases from V and 1 base from J; junction bases left unmatched: 12. Germline CDR1 reads LNHDA; CDR2 reads SQIVND (reference sequence). In nucleotides, the CDR3 is TGTGCCAGTAGTATATTTTCGACCGGACAGGGAACGAACACTGAAGCTTTCTTT. Protein sequence: CASSIFSTGQGTNTEAFF.

This clone was recorded only once. This chain joins TRBV12-3 or TRBV12-4 and TRBJ2-7; TRBD2 matches at 8 bases. Trimming at V came to 7 bases and at J to 2 bases, leaving 4 bases not matched to a gene. The CDR3 sequence is 13 residues long. The CDR3 DNA reads TGTGCCAGCAAAAGCGGGGGTGCCTACGAGCAGTACTTC. Translating gives CASKSGGAYEQYF.

The chain joins TRBV7-2 to TRBJ1-1, with D perhaps matching TRBD1 (5 bases). Trimming took off 5 bases at V and 4 bases at J, with 11 bases between the two ends. This CDR3 contains 13 residues. Germline CDR1 is SGHTA and CDR2 is FQGNSA. CDR3 sequence: CASSQQEFTEAFF. CDR3 DNA sequence: TGTGCCAGCAGCCAACAGGAGTTCACTGAAGCTTTCTTT.

CDR3 in amino acids: CASRIRDSHEKLFF. The CDR3 coding sequence is TGTGCCAGCAGGATACGGGACAGCCATGAAAAACTGTTTTTT. The chain carries TRBV6-6 and TRBJ1-4; 7 nucleotides match TRBD1. Losses at the gene ends were 6 bases for V and 6 bases for J; bases not matched to a gene: 7. The V gene's germline CDR1 is MNHNY and CDR2 SVGAGI (reference sequence). The CDR3 is made up of 14 amino acids.

This clone was seen once. The J gene is TRBJ2-7, the V gene TRBV12-2; TRBD1, the table's D call, was not compared with the DNA. TRBV12-2 is marked as a pseudogene. The CDR3 runs to 14 residues. Written as DNA, the CDR3 is TGTGCAAGTCGCCCGGGACATGACAACTACGAGCAGTACTTC. The encoded protein is CASRPGHDNYEQYF.

The chain links TRBV7-9 to TRBJ2-1; tentative D call: TRBD2 (6 bases). Germline CDR1 is SEHNR and CDR2 is FQNEAQ (reference sequence). V was clipped by 5 bases and J by 0 bases, with 14 bases between them. This CDR3 spans 16 amino acids. The CDR3 here is CASSQGTPSSYNEQFF. CDR3 bases: TGTGCCAGCAGCCAAGGGACTCCGAGCTCCTACAATGAGCAGTTCTTC.

The CDR3 region is CASSRTINEKLFF. In DNA form, the CDR3 reads TGTGCCAGCTCACGAACTATTAATGAAAAACTGTTTTTT. The rearrangement links TRBV18 to TRBJ1-4, with D unclear. Per germline, CDR1 KGHSH and CDR2 LQKENI. V was pared by 4 bases and J by 4 bases, with 7 bases between. This CDR3 contains 13 residues. Full variable domain (outside the CDR3, taken from reference TRBV18 and TRBJ1-4): NAGVMQNPRHLVRRRGQEARLRCSPMKGHSHVYWYRQLPEEGLKFMVYLQKENIIDESGMPKERFSAEFPKEGPSILRIQQVVRGDSAAYFCASSRTINEKLFFGSGTQLSVL.

V gene TRBV5-1 combines with J gene TRBJ1-1; D might be TRBD1 (5 bases). The length of the CDR3 is 14 residues. V lost 0 bases and J lost 3, with 9 bases in between. Germline values: CDR1 SGHRS, CDR2 YFSETQ. In DNA, the CDR3 is TGCGCCAGCAGCTTGGCTGGGGGGGACACTGAAGCTTTCTTT. This encodes CASSLAGGDTEAFF. The entire variable domain, with the rest obtained from reference TRBV5-1 and TRBJ1-1, is as follows: KAGVTQTPRYLIKTRGQQVTLSCSPISGHRSVSWYQQTPGQGLQFLFEYFSETQRNKGNFPGRFSGRQFSNSRSEMNVSTLELGDSALYLCASSLAGGDTEAFFGQGTRLTVV.

The CDR3 protein is CASSFGDYGYTF. The CDR3 DNA reads as TGTGCCAGCAGTTTCGGAGACTATGGCTACACCTTC. This chain links TRBV12-3 or TRBV12-4 with TRBJ1-2; D ambiguous. Trimming took off 3 bases at V and 3 bases at J, with 5 bases between the two ends. There are 12 residues in the CDR3.

The chain joins TRBV7-4 to TRBJ1-3, with TRBD1 as a possible D gene (6 bases). This CDR3 spans 16 amino acids. The V gene lost 5 bases and the J gene lost 4 bases, with 18 bases spanning the gap. Germline V gene sequence: CDR1 SGHVT, CDR2 SQSDAQ. The CDR3 sequence: CASSASPEGTGNTIYF. In nucleotides, the CDR3 is TGTGCCAGCAGCGCCTCACCCGAGGGGACAGGAAACACCATATATTTT.

V and J are TRBV5-4 and TRBJ2-7; 8 bases match TRBD1. Germline trimming cut 9 bases from V and 2 bases from J; bases unmatched to any gene: 7. CDR1 is SGHNT and CDR2 is YYREEE in the germline V gene (reference sequence). The CDR3 contains 13 residues. Written as DNA, the CDR3 is TGTGCCACCGGACAGGGAATTACCTACGAGCAGTACTTC. Translating gives CATGQGITYEQYF.

V gene TRBV25-1 combines with J gene TRBJ2-1; D possibly corresponds to TRBD1 (8 bases). Germline CDR1 is MGHDK and CDR2 is SYGVNS. CDR3 length: 16 residues. V lost 8 bases and J lost 7, with 24 bases in between. The CDR3 sequence is CASGGGPDRARNEQFF. The CDR3 region has the DNA TGTGCCAGCGGGGGGGGCCCGGACAGGGCAAGGAATGAGCAGTTCTTC. Combining the CDR3 with reference TRBV25-1 and TRBJ2-1 gives the whole variable domain EADIYQTPRYLVIGTGKKITLECSQTMGHDKMYWYQQDPGMELHLIHYSYGVNSTEKGDLSSESTVSRIRTEHFPLTLESARPSHTSQYLCASGGGPDRARNEQFFGPGTRLTVL.

This clone has only a few counts. Other DNA sequences in this specimen translate into the identical CDR3. The rearrangement uses TRBV2 and TRBJ2-7; D remains ambiguous. V lost 4 bases, J lost 4 bases, and 5 bases lay in between. CDR1 and CDR2 from the germline V gene are SNHLY and FYNNEI. The CDR3 is made up of 11 amino acids. The chain's CDR3 is CASSGQYEQYF. The CDR3 DNA follows: TGTGCCAGCAGTGGCCAGTACGAGCAGTACTTC.

The CDR3: CASNPGTGSTDTQYF. Here the CDR3 DNA reads TGCGCCTCCAACCCAGGGACAGGGTCCACAGATACGCAGTATTTT. The rearrangement links TRBV5-1 to TRBJ2-3; 9 bases line up with TRBD1. This CDR3 comprises 15 residues. With 10 bases clipped from V and 2 bases from J, the junction kept 11 bases outside the gene matches. Germline CDR1 is SGHRS and CDR2 is YFSETQ.

The chain couples TRBV23-1 to TRBJ1-1, with D maybe TRBD1 (5 bases). TRBV23-1 is an ORF; its function is uncertain. Trimming cost V 0 bases and J 0 bases, with 8 bases left between them. This CDR3 region has 15 residues. In DNA, the CDR3 is TGCGCCAGCAGTCAATCGTGGGGCATGAACACTGAAGCTTTCTTT. Protein: CASSQSWGMNTEAFF.